This is a list of T cell receptor beta chains from one sample in a study of graft-versus-host responses after intestinal transplantation. Here immunoSEQ multiplex PCR was the method, and the copy in TCRdb shows in-frame clones only, minus some. The table lists about 85,000 clones, 80% to 95% of them singletons. These TCRs are of unknown antigen specificity. The sample consisted of unstimulated CD8+ T cells sorted from spleen or lymph node cells, taken before transplant. The receptors stem from a human donor who was the organ donor for an intestinal transplant. CDR3s include the opening cysteine and the closing phenylalanine or tryptophan. A D gene is named only where the DNA matches it firmly. Not every row has a clone size; where given, it reads once, few, many or a size class.

j_call d_call clone_size v_call cdr3_aa cdr3_nt
TRBJ2-7 . . TRBV19 CASSTDGNEQYF TGTGCCAGTAGTACCGACGGGAACGAGCAGTACTTC
TRBJ2-3 TRBD1 . TRBV7-3 CASSAGTGGARLLDTQYF TGTGCCAGCAGCGCGGGGACAGGGGGCGCAAGGCTATTAGATACGCAGTATTTT
TRBJ1-5 . . TRBV4-1 CASSQSEGGNQPQHF TGCGCCAGCAGCCAAAGTGAAGGGGGTAATCAGCCCCAGCATTTT
TRBJ2-3 TRBD2 . TRBV5-1 CASSLVSGGATDTQYF TGCGCCAGCAGCTTGGTTAGCGGGGGGGCCACAGATACGCAGTATTTT
TRBJ2-7 . once TRBV5-6 CASSLPSVYPYEQYF TGTGCCAGCAGCTTGCCTAGCGTTTATCCCTACGAGCAGTACTTC
TRBJ2-7 TRBD1 once TRBV5-1 CASDPKEGQVGSYEQYF TGCGCCAGCGATCCCAAAGAGGGACAGGTGGGATCCTACGAGCAGTACTTC
TRBJ1-1 . . TRBV7-9 CASSSRGEGGNTEAFF TGTGCCAGCAGCTCCCGGGGGGAAGGGGGAAACACTGAAGCTTTCTTT
TRBJ2-7 . . TRBV2 CASSEGNRAWSEQYF TGTGCCAGCAGTGAGGGGAACAGGGCCTGGAGCGAGCAGTACTTC
TRBJ1-3 TRBD1 . TRBV6-5 CASGDRGGNTIYF TGTGCCAGCGGAGACAGGGGTGGAAACACCATATATTTT
TRBJ2-7 . . TRBV27 CASRTVDYEQYF TGTGCCAGCAGGACAGTAGACTACGAGCAGTACTTC